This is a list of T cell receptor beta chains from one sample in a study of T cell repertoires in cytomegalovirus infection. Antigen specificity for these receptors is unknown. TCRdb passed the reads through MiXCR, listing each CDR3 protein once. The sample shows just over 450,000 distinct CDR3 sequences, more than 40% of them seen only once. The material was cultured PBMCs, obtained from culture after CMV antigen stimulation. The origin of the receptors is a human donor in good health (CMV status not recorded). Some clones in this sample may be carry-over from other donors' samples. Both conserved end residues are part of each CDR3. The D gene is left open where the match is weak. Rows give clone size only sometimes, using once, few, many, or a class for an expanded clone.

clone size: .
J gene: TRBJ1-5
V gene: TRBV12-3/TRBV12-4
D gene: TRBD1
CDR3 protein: CASSSTDRVNQPQHF
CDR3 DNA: TGTGCCAGCAGTTCAACTGACAGGGTCAATCAGCCCCAGCATTTT

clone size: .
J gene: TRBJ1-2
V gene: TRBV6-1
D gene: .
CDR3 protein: CASSDWSGYGYTF
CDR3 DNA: TGTGCCAGCAGTGATTGGTCGGGCTATGGCTACACCTTC

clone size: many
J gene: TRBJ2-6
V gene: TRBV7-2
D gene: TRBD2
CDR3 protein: CASSLAASGVPSGANVLTF
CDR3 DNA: TGTGCCAGCAGCTTAGCGGCTAGCGGGGTGCCATCTGGGGCCAACGTCCTGACTTTC

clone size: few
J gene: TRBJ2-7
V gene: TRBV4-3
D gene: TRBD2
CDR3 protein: CASSQDTSGSGYEQYF
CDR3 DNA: TGCGCCAGCAGCCAAGATACTAGCGGGAGTGGATATGAGCAGTACTTC

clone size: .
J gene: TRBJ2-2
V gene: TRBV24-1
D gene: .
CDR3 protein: CATPFGGGYTGELFF
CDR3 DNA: TGTGCCACTCCTTTTGGAGGCGGCTACACCGGGGAGCTGTTTTTT

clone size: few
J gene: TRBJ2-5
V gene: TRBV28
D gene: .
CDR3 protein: CASSWAGYRETQYF
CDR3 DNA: TGTGCCAGCAGTTGGGCAGGGTACAGAGAGACCCAGTACTTC

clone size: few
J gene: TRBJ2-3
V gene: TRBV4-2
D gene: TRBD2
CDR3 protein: CASSQAPTSGGGGDTQYF
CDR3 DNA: TGTGCCAGCAGCCAAGCCCCTACTAGCGGGGGGGGTGGGGATACGCAGTATTTT

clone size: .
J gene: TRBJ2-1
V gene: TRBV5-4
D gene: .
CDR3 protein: CATGKFGSYNEQFF
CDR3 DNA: TGTGCCACCGGGAAATTCGGCTCCTACAATGAGCAGTTCTTC

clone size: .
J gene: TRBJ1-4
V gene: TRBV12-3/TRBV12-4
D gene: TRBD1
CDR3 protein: CASSPPGQRSEKLFF
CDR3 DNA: TGTGCCAGCAGTCCTCCGGGACAGAGAAGCGAAAAACTGTTTTTT

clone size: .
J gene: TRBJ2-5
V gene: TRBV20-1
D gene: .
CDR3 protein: CSASWGDQETQYF
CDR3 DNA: TGCAGTGCTAGCTGGGGGGACCAAGAGACCCAGTACTTC

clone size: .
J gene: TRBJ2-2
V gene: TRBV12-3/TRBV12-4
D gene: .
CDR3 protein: CASRHVVASRELFF
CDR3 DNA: TGTGCCAGCAGGCACGTGGTGGCCAGCCGGGAGCTGTTTTTT

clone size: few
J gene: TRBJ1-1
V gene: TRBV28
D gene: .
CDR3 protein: CASSLYEYPNTEAFF
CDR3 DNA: TGTGCCAGCAGTTTATATGAGTATCCGAACACTGAAGCTTTCTTT

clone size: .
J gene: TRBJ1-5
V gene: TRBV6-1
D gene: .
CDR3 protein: CASTRGGAAQPQHF
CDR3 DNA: TGTGCCAGCACCCGAGGGGGGGCGGCTCAGCCCCAGCATTTT

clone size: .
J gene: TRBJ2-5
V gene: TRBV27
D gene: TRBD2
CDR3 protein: CASSLHRGGGETQYF
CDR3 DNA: TGTGCCAGCAGTTTACACCGGGGGGGCGGTGAGACCCAGTACTTC

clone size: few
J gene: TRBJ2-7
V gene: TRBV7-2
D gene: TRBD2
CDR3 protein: CASSLRGLGSGEQYF
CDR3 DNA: TGTGCCAGCAGCTTACGGGGACTAGGATCGGGCGAGCAGTACTTC

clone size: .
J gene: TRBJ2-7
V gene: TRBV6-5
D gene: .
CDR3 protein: CASSPRADEQYF
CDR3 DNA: TGTGCCAGCAGCCCCAGGGCGGACGAGCAGTACTTC

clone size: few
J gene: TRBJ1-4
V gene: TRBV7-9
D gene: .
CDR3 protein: CASSLAREKLFF
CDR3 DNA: TGTGCCAGCAGCTTAGCGAGGGAAAAACTGTTTTTT

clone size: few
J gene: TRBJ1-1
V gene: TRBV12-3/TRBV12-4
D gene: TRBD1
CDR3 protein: CASSPAGLGQEGREAFF
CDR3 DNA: TGTGCCAGCAGCCCCGCGGGGCTCGGACAGGAGGGTAGGGAAGCTTTCTTT

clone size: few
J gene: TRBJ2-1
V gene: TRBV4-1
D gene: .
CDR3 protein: CASSQLGARSYNEQFF
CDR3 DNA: TGCGCCAGCAGCCAGTTGGGGGCGAGGTCCTACAATGAGCAGTTCTTC

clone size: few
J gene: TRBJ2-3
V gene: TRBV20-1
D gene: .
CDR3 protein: CSARPTDTQYF
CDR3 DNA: TGCAGTGCGAGACCTACAGATACGCAGTATTTT

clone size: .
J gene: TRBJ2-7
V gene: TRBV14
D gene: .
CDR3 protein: CASSRGWGTPLNYEQYF
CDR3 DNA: TGTGCCAGCAGCCGGGGTTGGGGGACCCCGCTGAATTACGAGCAGTACTTC

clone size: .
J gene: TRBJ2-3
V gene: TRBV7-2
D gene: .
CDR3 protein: CASSLGGGGPITDTQYF
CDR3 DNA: TGTGCCAGCAGCTTAGGCGGCGGCGGACCCATCACAGATACGCAGTATTTT

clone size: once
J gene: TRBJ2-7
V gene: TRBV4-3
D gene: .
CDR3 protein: CASSQDWALAAHGYEQYF
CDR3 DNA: TGCGCCAGCAGCCAAGATTGGGCCCTGGCAGCACATGGCTACGAGCAGTACTTC

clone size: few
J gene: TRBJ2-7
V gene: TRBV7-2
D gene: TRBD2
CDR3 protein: CASSLRTSGFYEQYF
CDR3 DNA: TGTGCCAGCAGCTTACGGACTAGCGGGTTTTACGAGCAGTACTTC

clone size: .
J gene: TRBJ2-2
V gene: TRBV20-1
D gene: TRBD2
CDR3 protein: CSARYFGGSGAGLSNTGELFF
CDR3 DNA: TGCAGTGCTAGATACTTCGGGGGGAGCGGTGCCGGACTCTCAAACACCGGGGAGCTGTTTTTT

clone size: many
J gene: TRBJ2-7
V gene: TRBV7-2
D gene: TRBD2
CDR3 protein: CASSPPAGGPKEQYF
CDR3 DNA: TGTGCCAGCAGCCCTCCAGCGGGAGGGCCAAAAGAGCAGTACTTC

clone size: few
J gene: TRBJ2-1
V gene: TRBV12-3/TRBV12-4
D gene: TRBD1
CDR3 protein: CASSYSGTAYNEQFF
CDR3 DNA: TGTGCCAGCAGTTACTCCGGGACAGCCTACAATGAGCAGTTCTTC

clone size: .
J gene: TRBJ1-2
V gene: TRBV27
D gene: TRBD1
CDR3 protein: CASSHGQGRHLGYTF
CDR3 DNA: TGTGCCAGCAGTCATGGACAGGGGAGGCACCTTGGCTACACCTTC

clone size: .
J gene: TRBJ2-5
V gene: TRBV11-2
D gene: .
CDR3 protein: CASSSQRDLQETQYF
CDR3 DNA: TGTGCCAGCAGCTCTCAGAGGGATCTCCAAGAGACCCAGTACTTC

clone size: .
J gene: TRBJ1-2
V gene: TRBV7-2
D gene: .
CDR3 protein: CASSVTGFGYTF
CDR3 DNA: TGTGCCAGCAGCGTCACAGGGTTTGGCTACACCTTC

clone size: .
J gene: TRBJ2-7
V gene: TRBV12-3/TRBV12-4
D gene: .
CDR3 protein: CASSPPQGGWGEQYF
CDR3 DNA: TGTGCCAGCAGTCCTCCCCAAGGGGGGTGGGGCGAGCAGTACTTC

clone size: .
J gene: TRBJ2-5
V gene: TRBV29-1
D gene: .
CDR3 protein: CSVERGETQYF
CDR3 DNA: TGCAGCGTTGAAAGGGGTGAGACCCAGTACTTC

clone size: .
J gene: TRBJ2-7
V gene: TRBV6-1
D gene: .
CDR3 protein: CASSDRGYPPYEQYF
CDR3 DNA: TGTGCCAGCAGTGATCGCGGATACCCTCCCTACGAGCAGTACTTC